This T cell receptor beta chain comes out of a study of blood T cell repertoires in COVID-19. Libraries were prepared by immunoSEQ multiplex PCR; TCRdb keeps only in-frame clonotypes and omits some of them. This sample has some 170,000 clones, with around four fifths found just once. Trimming pared 5 bases from V and 3 bases from J, leaving 7 bases between. The CDR3 totals 12 residues. Germline-derived CDR1 and CDR2 are SGHAT and FQNNGV. The chain employs TRBV11-2 and TRBJ1-1, with unresolved D. The TCR comes from a man in his 70s with acute or convalescent COVID-19. Specimen: peripheral blood. CDR3 DNA: TGTGCCAGCAGCCACGGGGACACTGAAGCTTTCTTT. Amino acids: CASSHGDTEAFF.